This is a list of T cell receptor beta chains from one sample in a study of tumor-infiltrating lymphocytes in localized non-small cell lung cancer. The protocol was immunoSEQ multiplex PCR, while the TCRdb copy is restricted to in-frame clones and leaves out a portion. This table has about 7,200 clones, about 64% appearing once. The sample was uninvolved lung tissue not adjacent to the tumor. These TCRs come from a human donor with non-small cell lung cancer. CDR3s include the opening cysteine and the closing phenylalanine or tryptophan. Each record gives: CDR3 length, V gene, CDR3 protein.

len: 15
v_gene: TRBV5-8
CDR3aa: CASSLDPGATDTQYF

len: 14
v_gene: TRBV2
CDR3aa: CASSEHGMNTEAFF

len: 16
v_gene: TRBV5-4
CDR3aa: CASSKGGASWTGELFF

len: 13
v_gene: TRBV11-1
CDR3aa: CASSAGVGTEAFF

len: 15
v_gene: TRBV7-6
CDR3aa: CASSLVGARGQTQYF

len: 14
v_gene: TRBV19
CDR3aa: CASSIPENTGELFF

len: 14
v_gene: TRBV6-1
CDR3aa: CASRDSATNEKLFF

len: 16
v_gene: TRBV4-2
CDR3aa: CASSQDVRSGGTEAFF

len: 15
v_gene: TRBV4-2
CDR3aa: CASSRASNGAYEQYF

len: 16
v_gene: TRBV12-5
CDR3aa: CASGLATGTGNNEQFF

len: 14
v_gene: TRBV30
CDR3aa: CAWRRSSGGYEQYF

len: 14
v_gene: TRBV11-2
CDR3aa: CASSPGQYYSEAFF

len: 13
v_gene: TRBV7-6
CDR3aa: CASSLAAESPLHF

len: 12
v_gene: TRBV6-6
CDR3aa: CASSGWTQPQHF

len: 15
v_gene: TRBV6-5
CDR3aa: CASLYQGRGTTEAFF

len: 12
v_gene: TRBV30
CDR3aa: CAEQGLMDGYTF

len: 15
v_gene: TRBV4-1
CDR3aa: CASSQGSQGNQPQHF

len: 10
v_gene: TRBV20-1
CDR3aa: CSYDSYGYTF

len: 14
v_gene: TRBV30
CDR3aa: CAWSVGSYNQPQHF

len: 15
v_gene: TRBV6-1
CDR3aa: CASSDAYRGNTEAFF

len: 16
v_gene: TRBV7-9
CDR3aa: CASSLVRPGWNYGYTF

len: 13
v_gene: TRBV5-1
CDR3aa: CASSLQVRGEAFF

len: 15
v_gene: TRBV5-6
CDR3aa: CASSLEETDPYEQYF

len: 13
v_gene: TRBV7-9
CDR3aa: CASSPTGVDGYTF

len: 15
v_gene: TRBV7-2
CDR3aa: CASRLGQGIAGELFF

len: 17
v_gene: TRBV10-3
CDR3aa: CAIRDSDWTSGANVLTF

len: 14
v_gene: TRBV27
CDR3aa: CASSSADTQETQYF

len: 15
v_gene: TRBV6-6
CDR3aa: CASSSKTGSGNTIYF

len: 15
v_gene: TRBV7-6
CDR3aa: CASSLHRGSNQPQHF

len: 13
v_gene: TRBV29-1
CDR3aa: CSVARTGDNEQFF

len: 14
v_gene: TRBV30
CDR3aa: CAWGQVGRQETQYF

len: 12
v_gene: TRBV6-1
CDR3aa: CASTQGGYGYTF

len: 14
v_gene: TRBV19
CDR3aa: CASSISETSYEQYF

len: 13
v_gene: TRBV10-3
CDR3aa: CATSDSTPGEQYF

len: 12
v_gene: TRBV10-3
CDR3aa: CAISALQYEQYF

len: 15
v_gene: TRBV5-1
CDR3aa: CASSLAHGDYNEQFF

len: 11
v_gene: TRBV5-1
CDR3aa: CASSLGDTQYF

len: 15
v_gene: TRBV4-1
CDR3aa: CASSQRDLRAIEAFF

len: 15
v_gene: TRBV5-4
CDR3aa: CASSLRPGQDYEQYF

len: 14
v_gene: TRBV4-1
CDR3aa: CASSQVGSNYGYTF

len: 14
v_gene: TRBV10-1
CDR3aa: CASSEDGAQETQYF

len: 14
v_gene: TRBV30
CDR3aa: CAWKLAGIQETQYF

len: 18
v_gene: TRBV7-9
CDR3aa: CASSSPPGQGNMNTEAFF

len: 15
v_gene: TRBV6-5
CDR3aa: CASSYQASTSDTQYF

len: 13
v_gene: TRBV29-1
CDR3aa: CSVGGDSYTEAFF

len: 15
v_gene: TRBV11-1
CDR3aa: CASSEGLADYNEQFF